This T cell receptor beta chain was profiled in a study of T-cell memory formation after mild COVID-19. Overall study context: Across donors, TCR clusters were largely donor specific. Study conclusions and caveats: Whereas later expanders leaned CD4+, clones contracting day 15 to 85 showed a balanced CD4/CD8 makeup.

Notes on this clonotype: Its antigen remains unknown.

Researchers used 5'RACE with constant-segment primers to make TCR alpha and TCR beta cDNA libraries that carry sample barcodes and UMIs. Each CDR3 protein is one row after TCRdb ran MiXCR on the 5' RACE reads. This table holds 250,000 to 350,000 distinct CDR3 sequences, roughly 15% found once. The germline CDR1 and CDR2 sequences are SNHLY and FYNNEI. V was cut by 7 bases and J by 7 bases, with 14 bases left in between. The CDR3 spans 13 residues. The sample taken for sequencing was PBMCs or a T cell subset sorted from them (not recorded which). The receptor comes from a young man who had mild COVID-19 (a few samples of this study predate the infection). Cell type and time point are not known. The chain couples TRBV2 to TRBJ1-5, with D perhaps matching TRBD1 (5 bases). Here the CDR3 reads CASKRGRDQPQHF. DNA of the CDR3: TGTGCCAGCAAGAGGGGCCGGGACCAGCCCCAGCATTTT.